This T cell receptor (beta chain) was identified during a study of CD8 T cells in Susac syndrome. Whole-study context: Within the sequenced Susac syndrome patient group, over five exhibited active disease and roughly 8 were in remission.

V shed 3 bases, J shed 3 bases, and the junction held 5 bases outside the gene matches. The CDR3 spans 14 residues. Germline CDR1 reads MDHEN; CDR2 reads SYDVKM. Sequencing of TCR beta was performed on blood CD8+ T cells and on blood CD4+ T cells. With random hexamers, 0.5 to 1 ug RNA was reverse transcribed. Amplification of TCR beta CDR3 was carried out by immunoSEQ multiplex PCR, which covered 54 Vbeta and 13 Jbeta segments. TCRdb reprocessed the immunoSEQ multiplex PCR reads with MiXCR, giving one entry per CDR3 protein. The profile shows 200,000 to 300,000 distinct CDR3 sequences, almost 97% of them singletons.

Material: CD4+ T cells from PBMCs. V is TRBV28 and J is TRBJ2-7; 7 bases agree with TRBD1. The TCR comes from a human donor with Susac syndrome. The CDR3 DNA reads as TGTGCCAGCAGTTTCCGACAGGGTCGCTACGAGCAGTACTTC. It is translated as CASSFRQGRYEQYF.